This record looks at one TCR beta chain sequence and its context. These data belong to a study of blood T cell repertoires in COVID-19. Study context: Both acute and convalescent COVID-19 samples were obtained from the United States, Italy and Spain. PBMCs, B-cell-depleted T cells, or T cells were the source of the cDNA or gDNA that made up the material.

As originally analysed: Using reference gene primer amplification, nucleated cell counts were estimated. The repertoire was sequenced with immunoSEQ multiplex PCR; TCRdb's copy has only in-frame clones and lacks some. V and J calls and clone size follow that table, whereas D and trimming were derived from the DNA. The sample records approximately 96,000 clones, approximately 81% being singletons. The germline V gene encodes CDR1 LNHNV and CDR2 YYDKDF (reference sequence). This CDR3 is built from 19 residues. Unmatched junction bases numbered 9, after V lost 0 bases and J lost 2 bases. The gene calls are TRBV15 and TRBJ2-5, with 13 bases identical to TRBD2. The TCR was taken from a woman aged 80 or older with acute or convalescent COVID-19. Source material: peripheral blood. CDR3 sequence (DNA): TGTGCCACCAGCAGAGACATACTAGGGACTAGCGGGGATCAAGAGACCCAGTACTTC. This codes for CATSRDILGTSGDQETQYF.